The 18 T cell receptor beta chains presented below share a single source sample, sequenced in a study of CD8 T cells in Susac syndrome. cDNA came from about 0.5 to 1 ug RNA primed by random hexamers. TCRdb used MiXCR to reprocess the immunoSEQ multiplex PCR reads, holding one entry per CDR3 protein. The sample lists some 190,000 distinct CDR3 sequences, about 93% seen once, with 0.1% in the top ten. The specimen sequenced was CD4+ T cells from PBMCs. The receptor source for this set is a human donor in good health.

The genes are TRBV6-5 and TRBJ2-2, with TRBD1 matching over 10 bases. In germline, CDR1 is MNHEY, CDR2 SVGAGI. This CDR3 region has 14 residues. V dropped 4 bases and J dropped 6; count of bases not matched to a gene: 2. The CDR3 DNA reads as TGTGCCAGCAGTTCCGGGACAGGGGCCGGGGAGCTGTTTTTT. Protein sequence: CASSSGTGAGELFF.

The chain employs TRBV24-1 and TRBJ2-1; 8 nucleotides agree with TRBD2. CDR1 and CDR2 (germline): KGHDR, SFDVKD. There are 16 residues in the CDR3. The J segment lost 0 bases and the V segment lost 7 bases, leaving 7 bases of the junction unmatched. In DNA, the CDR3 is TGTGCCACCAGCCCCTCGGGGGGGGACTCCTACAATGAGCAGTTCTTC. Amino acids: CATSPSGGDSYNEQFF.

This clonotype has only one observation. CDR3 bases: TGTGCCAGTAGCACGGCAGGTGACTATGGCTACACCTTC. Encoded protein: CASSTAGDYGYTF. The J gene is TRBJ1-2, the V gene TRBV19; D uncertain. This CDR3 is 13 amino acids long. Looked up from germline, CDR1 is LNHDA and CDR2 is SQIVND (reference sequence). V lost 6 bases, J lost 3 bases, and 11 bases lay in between.

The chain joins TRBV27 to TRBJ1-2; D call uncertain. CDR1 is MNHEY, CDR2 SMNVEV, per germline (reference sequence). The CDR3 runs 14 residues. V was shortened by 0 bases and J by 8 bases, with 13 bases between the two germline ends. CDR3 bases: TGTGCCAGCAGTTTATCAGGATGGGCGTCAGGCTACACCTTC. Its protein product is CASSLSGWASGYTF.

The V call is TRBV29-1, the J call TRBJ2-3, with D tentatively TRBD2 (5 bases). Trimming took off 3 bases at V and 1 base at J, with 8 bases between the two ends. Germline CDR1 reads SQVTM; CDR2 reads ANQGSEA. CDR3 length: 13 amino acids. CDR3 nucleotide sequence: TGCAGCGTTGAGAGGGAAGGCACAGATACGCAGTATTTT. Protein: CSVEREGTDTQYF.

V is TRBV12-3 or TRBV12-4 and J is TRBJ1-5, with a weak D call TRBD1 (5 bases). This CDR3 spans 14 amino acids. V gave up 7 bases and J gave up 1 base, with 11 bases separating them. The CDR3 protein is CASTQGDSNQPQHF. CDR3 DNA sequence: TGTGCCAGCACCCAGGGAGACAGCAATCAGCCCCAGCATTTT.

V usage is TRBV3-1 and J usage is TRBJ2-1, with D perhaps being TRBD1 or TRBD2 (5 bases each). The V gene lost 4 bases and the J gene lost 6 bases, with 16 bases spanning the gap. This CDR3 spans 15 amino acids. Looked up from germline, CDR1 is LGHDT and CDR2 is YNNKEL (reference sequence). Here the CDR3 DNA reads TGTGCCAGCAGCCGCCTGACGGGGCAATTCAATGAGCAGTTCTTC. It is translated as CASSRLTGQFNEQFF.

V gene TRBV5-6 combines with J gene TRBJ1-2; D is uncertain. Germline V gives CDR1 SGHDT, CDR2 YYEEEE. The length of the CDR3 is 16 residues. Between the trimmed V and J ends, which lost 0 bases and 4 bases, there was a span of 16 bases. The CDR3 reads CASSLDRITVGYGYTF. The CDR3 nucleotides read TGTGCCAGCAGCTTGGATAGGATCACGGTGGGCTATGGCTACACCTTC.

This clonotype was seen only a few times. The chain combines TRBV7-9 with TRBJ1-4; D uncertain. This CDR3 spans 13 amino acids. Trimming took off 1 base at V and 2 bases at J, with 2 bases between the two ends. Germline assignment: CDR1 SEHNR and CDR2 FQNEAQ (reference sequence). The CDR3 protein is CASSLGTNEKLFF. The CDR3 coding sequence is TGTGCCAGCAGCTTAGGTACTAATGAAAAACTGTTTTTT.

The chain has TRBV7-6 and TRBJ2-3, with 9 bases lining up with TRBD1. The CDR3 has 17 amino acids. The J segment lost 3 bases and the V segment lost 1 base, leaving 8 bases of the junction unmatched. CDR1 SGHVS and CDR2 FNYEAQ come from the germline V gene. This chain's CDR3 is CASSLDTGGTVTDTQYF. The CDR3 DNA reads as TGTGCCAGCAGCTTAGATACAGGGGGCACAGTAACAGATACGCAGTATTTT.

J is TRBJ2-7 and V is TRBV20-1, with a weak D call TRBD1 (7 bases). The germline gives CDR1 DFQATT, CDR2 SNEGSKA (reference sequence). The CDR3 is 12 amino acids. The CDR3 nucleotides are TGCACCATTCCCAGGGGGGCCTACGAGCAGTACGTC. Amino acid sequence: CTIPRGAYEQYV.

The chain employs TRBV2 and TRBJ1-1; D unresolved. This CDR3 has 13 amino acids. The germline V and J ends were trimmed by 11 bases and 0 bases, with 13 bases remaining between them. Germline V CDR1 and CDR2: SNHLY, FYNNEI. This CDR3 reads CASEVMVNTEAFF. Here the CDR3 DNA reads TGTGCCTCGGAAGTCATGGTGAACACTGAAGCTTTCTTT.

The CDR3 region has the DNA TGTGCCAGCAGCTCGAAGGGGATCGCTGAAGCTTTCTTT. Protein product: CASSSKGIAEAFF. This chain joins TRBV7-2 and TRBJ1-1; a weak D match, TRBD1 (5 bases). CDR3 length: 13 amino acids. Germline values: CDR1 SGHTA, CDR2 FQGNSA. Trimming stripped 4 bases from V and 6 bases from J, with 12 bases between.

V gene TRBV30 combines with J gene TRBJ1-5; D remains ambiguous. The germline V gene encodes CDR1 GTSNPN and CDR2 SVGIG (reference sequence). Trimming shortened V by 4 bases and J by 6 bases, and 10 bases separated the two germline ends. The CDR3 covers 12 residues. CDR3 amino acids: CAWTRFGQPQHF. CDR3 DNA sequence: TGTGCCTGGACGCGTTTCGGTCAGCCCCAGCATTTT.

The chain recombines TRBV28 with TRBJ2-1; 9 bases match TRBD2. The trim removed 5 bases at V and 5 bases at J, leaving 10 bases unmatched. The CDR3 loop spans 16 amino acids. Germline V gene data show CDR1 as MDHEN and CDR2 as SYDVKM. CDR3 sequence: CASSPPGLAFDNEQFF. The CDR3 DNA follows: TGTGCCAGCAGTCCACCGGGACTAGCCTTTGACAATGAGCAGTTCTTC.

This clonotype occurred once. This sequence joins TRBV12-3 or TRBV12-4 and TRBJ1-3, with D unresolved. The CDR3 length is 13 residues. Trimming removed 6 bases from V and 3 bases from J, with 9 bases in between. The CDR3 loop reads CASSVGLGNTIYF. CDR3 DNA: TGTGCCAGCAGCGTAGGTCTTGGAAACACCATATATTTT.

The V and J genes are TRBV6-6 and TRBJ1-2; TRBD1 is a possible D gene (5 bases). The CDR3 is 14 amino acids. The germline V gene encodes CDR1 MNHNY and CDR2 SVGAGI (reference sequence). V lost 7 bases and J 7 bases, leaving 19 bases between the germline ends. CDR3 sequence reads: CASTSDIPRGGYTF. The CDR3 DNA reads as TGTGCCAGCACCTCGGACATCCCAAGGGGTGGCTACACCTTC.

The count of this clonotype is one. The genes are TRBV7-2 and TRBJ1-2, with 8 bases identical to TRBD1. V trimming: 5 bases; J trimming: 7 bases; junction bases outside the gene matches: 6. This CDR3 has 13 amino acids. The germline gives CDR1 SGHTA, CDR2 FQGNSA. CDR3 DNA: TGTGCCAGCAGCCCGGACAGGGTCCCTGGCTACACCTTC. This gives the protein CASSPDRVPGYTF.